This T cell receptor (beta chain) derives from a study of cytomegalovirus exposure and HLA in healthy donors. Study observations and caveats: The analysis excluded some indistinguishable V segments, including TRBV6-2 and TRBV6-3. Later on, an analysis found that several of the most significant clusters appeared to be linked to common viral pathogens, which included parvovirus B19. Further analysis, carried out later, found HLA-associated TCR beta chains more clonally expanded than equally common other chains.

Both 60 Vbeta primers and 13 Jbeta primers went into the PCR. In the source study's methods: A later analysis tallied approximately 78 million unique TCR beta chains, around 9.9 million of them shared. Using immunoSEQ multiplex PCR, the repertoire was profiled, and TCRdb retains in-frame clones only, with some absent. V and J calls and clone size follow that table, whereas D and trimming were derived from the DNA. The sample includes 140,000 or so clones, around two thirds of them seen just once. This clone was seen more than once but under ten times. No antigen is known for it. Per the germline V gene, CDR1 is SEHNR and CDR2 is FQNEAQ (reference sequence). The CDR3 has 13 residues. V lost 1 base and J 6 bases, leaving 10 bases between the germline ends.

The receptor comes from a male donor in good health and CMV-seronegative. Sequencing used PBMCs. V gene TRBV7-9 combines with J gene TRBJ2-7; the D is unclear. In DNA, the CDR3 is TGTGCCAGCAGCTTAGTTTTGGGCCCCGAGCAGTACTTC. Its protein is CASSLVLGPEQYF.